The 20 T cell receptor beta chains below come from one sample, sequenced in a study of T-cell reconstitution after alpha-beta-depleted transplantation in children. Unique molecular identifiers were incorporated when the TCRbeta library was constructed. One entry per CDR3 protein results from TCRdb running MiXCR on the PCR reads. The sample records 610,000 or so distinct CDR3 sequences, about a quarter being singletons. Material: PBMCs, obtained before TCRalphabeta/CD19-depleted stem cell transplant. These TCRs come from a boy in the first two years of life with Wiskott-Aldrich syndrome, due to receive a stem cell transplant.

This clonotype was found many times. The chain uses TRBV18 and TRBJ2-1, with 13 bases identical to TRBD2. This CDR3 is built from 16 residues. Germline lookup yields CDR1 KGHSH and CDR2 LQKENI. V lost 8 bases, J lost 4 bases, and 8 bases stayed unmatched. The CDR3 reads CASSPLAGGLYNEQFF. CDR3 DNA: TGTGCCAGCAGCCCACTAGCGGGAGGGCTTTACAATGAGCAGTTCTTC.

The V and J genes are TRBV14 and TRBJ2-5, with 7 bases that match TRBD1. CDR3 length equals 15 residues. The V segment lost 0 bases and the J segment 5 bases; nucleotides outside the gene matches: 6. Per the germline V gene, CDR1 is SGHDN and CDR2 is FVKESK. The CDR3 region has the DNA TGTGCCAGCAGCCAAGATAAGACAGGGTGGGAGACCCAGTACTTC. Its translation: CASSQDKTGWETQYF.

The genes are TRBV5-1 and TRBJ1-1; possibly TRBD1 for D (5 bases). Trimming took off 4 bases at V and 4 bases at J, with 14 bases between the two ends. The CDR3 is made up of 14 amino acids. Per germline, CDR1 SGHRS and CDR2 YFSETQ. CDR3 bases: TGCGCCAGCAGCCTAGTTGGACACCTCACTGAAGCTTTCTTT. Its translation: CASSLVGHLTEAFF. The complete variable domain, with remaining parts taken from reference TRBV5-1 and TRBJ1-1, reads KAGVTQTPRYLIKTRGQQVTLSCSPISGHRSVSWYQQTPGQGLQFLFEYFSETQRNKGNFPGRFSGRQFSNSRSEMNVSTLELGDSALYLCASSLVGHLTEAFFGQGTRLTVV.

Comments on this clonotype: Just one base apart from a much larger clone, this may be a read error. The chain joins TRBV4-2 to TRBJ1-5; unclear D gene. V was cut by 0 bases and J by 1 base, with 1 base left in between. This CDR3 region has 13 residues. Germline V gives CDR1 LGHNA, CDR2 YNFKEQ. CDR3 amino acids: CASSQESNQPQHF. Here the CDR3 DNA reads TGTGCCAGCAGCCAAGAGAGCAATCAGCCCCAGCATTTT.

This chain connects TRBV5-1 to TRBJ2-2; 12 bases are a match to TRBD2. This CDR3 is built from 18 residues. Germline loops: CDR1 SGHRS, CDR2 YFSETQ. V was pared by 3 bases and J by 4 bases, with 10 bases of the junction left unmatched. The CDR3 DNA sequence: TGCGCCAGCAGCTCTCAGAGCCTAGCGGGAGGGCCCACCGGGGAGCTGTTTTTT. Translated: CASSSQSLAGGPTGELFF.

The J gene is TRBJ2-2, the V gene TRBV7-6, with 7 positions matching TRBD2. Germline CDR1 is SGHVS and CDR2 is FNYEAQ. The CDR3 consists of 14 residues. V was pared by 5 bases and J by 3 bases, with 3 bases of the junction left unmatched. The DNA of the CDR3 is TGTGCCAGCAGCCGGACTAGGGACACCGGGGAGCTGTTTTTT. Protein: CASSRTRDTGELFF.

In this sample, this clonotype turned up a few times. The V gene is TRBV29-1, the J gene TRBJ2-1, with TRBD2 matching over 11 bases. The CDR3 has 15 residues. Germline V gene sequence: CDR1 SQVTM, CDR2 ANQGSEA. The V and J ends lost 8 bases and 4 bases, in that order; junction bases with no gene match: 10. The chain's CDR3 is CSSPTSGRPYNEQFF. For the CDR3, the DNA is TGCAGCTCTCCCACTAGCGGGAGACCATACAATGAGCAGTTCTTC.

This clonotype has a handful of counts. The rearrangement uses TRBV7-2 and TRBJ1-6, with TRBD1 as a possible D gene (6 bases). Trimming took 5 bases from V and 7 from J, leaving 12 bases between them. From germline, CDR1 is SGHTA and CDR2 FQGNSA. The CDR3 length is 14 residues. In DNA, the CDR3 is TGTGCCAGCAGCAGATCGGGGACAAATTCACCCCTCCACTTT. Amino acids: CASSRSGTNSPLHF.

A few counts support this clonotype. V gene TRBV12-3 or TRBV12-4 combines with J gene TRBJ2-7, with D possibly being TRBD1 (5 bases). This CDR3 has 14 residues. V was trimmed by 1 base and J by 0 bases, leaving 7 bases between them. CDR3 region: CASSLGQFSYEQYF. The CDR3 nucleotides read TGTGCCAGCAGTTTAGGACAGTTCTCCTACGAGCAGTACTTC.

The chain joins TRBV6-1 to TRBJ1-2; D might be TRBD1 (6 bases). Germline-derived CDR1 and CDR2 are MNHNS and SASEGT. The CDR3 consists of 14 residues. V lost 5 bases to trimming and J lost 4 bases, with 14 bases between them. The chain's CDR3 is CASSRTGGGYGYTF. In DNA, the CDR3 is TGTGCCAGCAGTCGAACGGGGGGCGGCTATGGCTACACCTTC.

This clonotype was counted a few times. The chain employs TRBV29-1 and TRBJ2-5; 7 nucleotides agree with TRBD2. V lost 5 bases and J lost 4; bases outside the gene matches: 10. Per the germline V gene, CDR1 is SQVTM and CDR2 is ANQGSEA. CDR3 length: 14 amino acids. As DNA, the CDR3 is TGCAGCGTTTCCGGGACTACCATCGGAGAGACCCAGTACTTC. It is translated as CSVSGTTIGETQYF.

The chain links TRBV27 to TRBJ1-2; D is undetermined. CDR3 length: 13 amino acids. The V gene's germline CDR1 is MNHEY and CDR2 SMNVEV (reference sequence). V was shortened by 4 bases and J by 5 bases, with 11 bases between the two germline ends. CDR3 residues: CASSWWTAYGYTF. The DNA of the CDR3 is TGTGCCAGCAGTTGGTGGACCGCGTATGGCTACACCTTC.

Only a few counts were recorded for this clonotype. V is TRBV5-1 and J is TRBJ2-5; weak D call: TRBD1 (6 bases). Looked up from germline, CDR1 is SGHRS and CDR2 is YFSETQ. The V gene lost 0 bases and the J gene lost 0 bases, with 9 bases spanning the gap. CDR3 size: 15 residues. The CDR3 is CASSLGQGHQETQYF. The CDR3 DNA sequence: TGCGCCAGCAGCTTGGGCCAGGGGCACCAAGAGACCCAGTACTTC.

The chain couples TRBV29-1 to TRBJ2-1; 9 bases map to TRBD2. With 7 bases clipped from V and 8 bases from J, the junction kept 9 bases outside the gene matches. The CDR3 consists of 13 residues. Germline lookup yields CDR1 SQVTM and CDR2 ANQGSEA. The CDR3 DNA is TGCAGCGGACTTAGCGGGAGAGGCCATGAGCAGTTCTTC. Its translation is CSGLSGRGHEQFF.

This clonotype came up a few times. The chain has TRBV9 and TRBJ2-2; D remains unclear. The CDR3 is made up of 15 amino acids. V lost 0 bases to trimming and J lost 0 bases, with 6 bases between them. Germline V CDR1 and CDR2: SGDLS, YYNGEE. The CDR3 region has the DNA TGTGCCAGCAGCGTAGACGTCTCGAACACCGGGGAGCTGTTTTTT. Its protein product is CASSVDVSNTGELFF.

Here the CDR3 reads CASSRSTGFSYEQYF. The CDR3 region has the DNA TGCGCCAGCAGCAGATCGACAGGTTTTTCATACGAGCAGTACTTC. The chain carries TRBV5-1 and TRBJ2-7; TRBD1 is a possible D gene (6 bases). V was cut by 4 bases and J by 4 bases, with 18 bases left in between. Germline values: CDR1 SGHRS, CDR2 YFSETQ. The CDR3 contains 15 residues.

The genes are TRBV7-9 and TRBJ1-2, with TRBD1 matching 9 bases. Trimming took 2 bases from V and 7 from J; bases not matched to a gene: 11. Germline V gene data show CDR1 as SEHNR and CDR2 as FQNEAQ (reference sequence). The CDR3 contains 16 residues. DNA for the CDR3: TGTGCCAGCAGCTTATTTCCGGGACAGGGACCGGGTGGCTACACCTTC. Amino acids: CASSLFPGQGPGGYTF. The full variable domain, its missing parts supplied by reference TRBV7-9 and TRBJ1-2, is DTGVSQNPRHKITKRGQNVTFRCDPISEHNRLYWYRQTLGQGPEFLTYFQNEAQLEKSRLLSDRFSAERPKGSFSTLEIQRTEQGDSAMYLCASSLFPGQGPGGYTFGSGTRLTVV.

This clonotype was seen only a few times. V usage is TRBV5-1 and J usage is TRBJ2-7; 8 bases are a match to TRBD1. This CDR3 region has 15 residues. Trimming took 2 bases from V and 4 from J; bases not matched to a gene: 8. Germline loops: CDR1 SGHRS, CDR2 YFSETQ. The CDR3 sequence is CASSFRQGSPYEQYF. CDR3 nucleotide sequence: TGCGCCAGCAGCTTCAGACAGGGGTCCCCATACGAGCAGTACTTC.

The chain employs TRBV20-1 and TRBJ2-3; D is perhaps TRBD1 (6 bases). CDR1 DFQATT and CDR2 SNEGSKA come from the germline V gene (reference sequence). CDR3 length equals 12 residues. V was cut by 5 bases and J by 5 bases, with 11 bases left in between. CDR3: CSAFTGKDTQYF. The CDR3 bases are TGCAGTGCTTTCACAGGGAAAGATACGCAGTATTTT.

The chain recombines TRBV7-6 with TRBJ1-1; a weak D match, TRBD1 (5 bases). Germline V CDR1 and CDR2: SGHVS, FNYEAQ. There are 16 residues in the CDR3. The germline V and J ends were trimmed by 5 bases and 4 bases, with 20 bases remaining between them. This CDR3 is CASSPHPDSSTTEAFF. The CDR3 bases are TGTGCCAGCAGCCCACACCCCGACAGTAGTACCACTGAAGCTTTCTTT.